This T cell receptor beta chain emerged from a study of STAT5B mutations in CD4+ large granular lymphocyte leukemia. On this clone: What it recognizes is unknown.

Findings and caveats of the study: 8/27 top patient clones versus 2/35 control clones were TRBV06-family.

The V segment lost 7 bases and the J segment 4 bases; nucleotides outside the gene matches: 7. There are 12 residues in the CDR3. CDR1 and CDR2 (germline): SQVTM, ANQGSEA. Healthy controls were blood donor buffy coats. This was a survey-level run. Sequenced by immunoSEQ multiplex PCR; TCRdb stores in-frame clones only, minus some. The data hold approximately 20,000 clones, with roughly 84% observed a single time. This chain uses TRBV29-1 with TRBJ2-7; the match to TRBD1 covers 7 bases. The clonotype originates from a human donor in good health. What was sequenced was CD4+ T cells from blood buffy coats. As DNA, the CDR3 is TGCAGCGGGAGACAGGGAAGGTACGAGCAGTACTTC. It specifies CSGRQGRYEQYF.